This TCR beta chain comes out of a study of T cell responses to AZD1222 COVID-19 vaccine. CDR3 size: 16 residues. Between the trimmed V and J ends, which lost 2 bases and 2 bases, there was a span of 16 bases. The repertoire was sequenced with immunoSEQ multiplex PCR; TCRdb's copy has only in-frame clones and lacks some. This table has 95,000 to 130,000 clones, just over 85% appearing once. A note on this clone: Antigen: not known.

Study-level results: Vaccine-related CD4 TCRs covered spike, predominating at 160-218 and 743-854. Spike-specific TCR breadth and depth both grew after two AZD1222 doses.

The sample in question was peripheral blood, obtained on day 0 of AZD1222 vaccination. The chain recombines TRBV5-3 with TRBJ1-1; unclear D gene. TRBV5-3 is reported as an ORF; its role is uncertain. This TCR derives from an adult in good health. DNA for the CDR3: TGTGCCAGAAGCTTCCGGGTCCGCAACCAAAACACTGAAGCTTTCTTT. Amino acid sequence: CARSFRVRNQNTEAFF.